This TCR beta chain originates from a study of cytomegalovirus exposure and HLA in healthy donors. Amplification used 60 Vbeta primers and 13 Jbeta primers. TCRdb keeps only in-frame clones here, not all; method: immunoSEQ multiplex PCR. Of over 100,000 clones listed, approximately 80% are singletons. Trimming removed 4 bases at V and 7 bases at J, with 13 bases between. The CDR3 loop spans 14 amino acids. CDR1 and CDR2 (germline): MDHEN, SYDVKM. This clone was seen just once. This chain uses TRBV28 with TRBJ1-4; tentative D call: TRBD1 (6 bases). The clonotype originates from a male donor in good health and CMV-seropositive. The sequenced material came from PBMCs. The CDR3 protein is CASSSTGRGEKLFF. The CDR3 nucleotides read TGTGCCAGCAGTTCCACAGGGAGGGGTGAAAAACTGTTTTTT.